Detailed here is one T cell receptor (beta chain). Its matching antigen is unknown. Researchers ran immunoSEQ v3.0 at survey level. Profiled with immunoSEQ multiplex PCR; TCRdb holds only in-frame clones, not every one. The sample has just over 15,000 clones, around 83% seen once; the top ten hold 18%. The V gene's germline CDR1 is SGHRS and CDR2 YFSETQ. Trimming took 4 bases from V and 4 from J; bases not matched to a gene: 7. The CDR3 has 15 residues. These data belong to a study of long-term antiretroviral therapy in people with HIV. Overall study: The oldest samples precede the 2015 immediate-ART recommendation by about a decade.

Study-wide findings and caveats: Dominant in the repertoire at all time points were clones expanded before ART.

The gene calls are TRBV5-1 and TRBJ2-1, with 8 positions matching TRBD1. The starting material was unsorted PBMCs, obtained just before starting antiretroviral therapy. The receptor comes from a man aged 35-49 years with HIV. The CDR3 DNA reads as TGCGCCAGCAGCACAGCCGGGACAGGTTACAATGAGCAGTTCTTC. Translation: CASSTAGTGYNEQFF.